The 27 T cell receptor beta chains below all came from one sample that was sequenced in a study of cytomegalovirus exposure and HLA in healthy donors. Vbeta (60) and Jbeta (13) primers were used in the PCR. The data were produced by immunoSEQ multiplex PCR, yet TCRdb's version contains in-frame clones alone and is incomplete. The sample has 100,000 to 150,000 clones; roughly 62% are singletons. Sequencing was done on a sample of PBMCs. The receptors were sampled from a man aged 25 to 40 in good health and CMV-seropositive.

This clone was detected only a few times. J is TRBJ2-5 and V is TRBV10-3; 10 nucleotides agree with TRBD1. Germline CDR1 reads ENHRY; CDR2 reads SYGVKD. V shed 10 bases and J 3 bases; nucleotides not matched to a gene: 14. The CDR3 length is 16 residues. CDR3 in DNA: TGTGCCACGCGGCCGGCCGGGACAGGGGATGAAGAGACCCAGTACTTC. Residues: CATRPAGTGDEETQYF.

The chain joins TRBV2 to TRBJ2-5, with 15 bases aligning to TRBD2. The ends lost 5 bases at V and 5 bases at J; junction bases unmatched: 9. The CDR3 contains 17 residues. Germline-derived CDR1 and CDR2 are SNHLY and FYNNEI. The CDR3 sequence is CASSLGLAGGPRETQYF. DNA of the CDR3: TGTGCCAGCAGTCTTGGACTAGCGGGAGGGCCACGGGAGACCCAGTACTTC.

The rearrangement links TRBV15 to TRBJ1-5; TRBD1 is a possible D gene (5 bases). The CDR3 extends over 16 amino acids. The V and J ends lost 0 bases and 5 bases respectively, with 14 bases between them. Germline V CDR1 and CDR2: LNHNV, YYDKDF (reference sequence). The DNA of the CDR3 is TGTGCCACCAGCAGAGACGGCCAGGGAGGCTATCAGCCCCAGCATTTT. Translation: CATSRDGQGGYQPQHF. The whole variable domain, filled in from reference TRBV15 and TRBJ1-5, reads DAMVIQNPRYQVTQFGKPVTLSCSQTLNHNVMYWYQQKSSQAPKLLFHYYDKDFNNEADTPDNFQSRRPNTSFCFLDIRSPGLGDTAMYLCATSRDGQGGYQPQHFGDGTRLSIL.

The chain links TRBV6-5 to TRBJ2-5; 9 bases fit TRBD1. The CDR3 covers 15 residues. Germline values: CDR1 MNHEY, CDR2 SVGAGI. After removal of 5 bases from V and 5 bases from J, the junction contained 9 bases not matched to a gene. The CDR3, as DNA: TGTGCCAGCAGTGGTCCGGGACAGGGTCGCGAGACCCAGTACTTC. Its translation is CASSGPGQGRETQYF.

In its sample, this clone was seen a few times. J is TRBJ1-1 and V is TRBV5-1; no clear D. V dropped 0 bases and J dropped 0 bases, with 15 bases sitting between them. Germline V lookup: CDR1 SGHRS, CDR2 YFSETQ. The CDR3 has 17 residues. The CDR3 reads CASSLARRDDLNTEAFF. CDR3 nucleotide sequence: TGCGCCAGCAGCTTGGCGAGGAGGGATGATTTGAACACTGAAGCTTTCTTT.

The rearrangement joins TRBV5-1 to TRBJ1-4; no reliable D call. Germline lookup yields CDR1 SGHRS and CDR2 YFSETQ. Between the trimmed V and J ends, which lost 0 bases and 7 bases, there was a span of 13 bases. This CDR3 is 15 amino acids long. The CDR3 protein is CASSLGGEGGEKLFF. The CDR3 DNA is TGCGCCAGCAGCTTGGGCGGAGAGGGTGGTGAAAAACTGTTTTTT.

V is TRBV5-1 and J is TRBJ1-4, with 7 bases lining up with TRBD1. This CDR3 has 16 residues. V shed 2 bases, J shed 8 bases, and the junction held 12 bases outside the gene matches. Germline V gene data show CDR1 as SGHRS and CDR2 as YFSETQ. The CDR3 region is CASSLGQTGKLEKLFF. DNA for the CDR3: TGCGCCAGCAGCTTAGGGCAGACAGGGAAGTTGGAAAAACTGTTTTTT.

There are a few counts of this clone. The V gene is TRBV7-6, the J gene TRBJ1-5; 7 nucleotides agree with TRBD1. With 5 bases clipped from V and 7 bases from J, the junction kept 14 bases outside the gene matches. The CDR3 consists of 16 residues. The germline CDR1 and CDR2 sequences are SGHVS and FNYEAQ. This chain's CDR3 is CASSPREGAPHQPQHF. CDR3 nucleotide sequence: TGTGCCAGCAGCCCCCGTGAGGGGGCCCCCCACCAGCCCCAGCATTTT.

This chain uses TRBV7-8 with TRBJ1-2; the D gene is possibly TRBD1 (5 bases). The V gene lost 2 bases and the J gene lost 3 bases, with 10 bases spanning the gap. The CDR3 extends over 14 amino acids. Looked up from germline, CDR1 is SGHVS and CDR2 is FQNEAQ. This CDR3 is CASSLSGGYYGYTF. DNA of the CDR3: TGTGCCAGCAGCTTAAGCGGGGGGTACTATGGCTACACCTTC.

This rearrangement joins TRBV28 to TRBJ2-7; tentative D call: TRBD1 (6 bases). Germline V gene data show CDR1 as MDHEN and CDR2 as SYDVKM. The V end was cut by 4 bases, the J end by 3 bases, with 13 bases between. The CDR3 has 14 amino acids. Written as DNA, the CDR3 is TGTGCCAGCAGTTCCCCGGACAGTTACTACGAGCAGTACTTC. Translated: CASSSPDSYYEQYF.

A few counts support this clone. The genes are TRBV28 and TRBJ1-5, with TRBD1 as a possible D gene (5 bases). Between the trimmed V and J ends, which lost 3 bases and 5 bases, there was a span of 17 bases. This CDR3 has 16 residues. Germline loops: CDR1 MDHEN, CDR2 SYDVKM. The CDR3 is CASSFRWRGRDQPQHF. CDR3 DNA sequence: TGTGCCAGCAGTTTTCGGTGGAGGGGAAGGGATCAGCCCCAGCATTTT.

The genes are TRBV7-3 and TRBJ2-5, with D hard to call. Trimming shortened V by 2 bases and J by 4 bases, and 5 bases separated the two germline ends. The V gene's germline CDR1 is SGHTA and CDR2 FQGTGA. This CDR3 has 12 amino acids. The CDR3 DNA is TGTGCCAGCAGCTTAGTCGGAGAGACCCAGTACTTC. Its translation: CASSLVGETQYF. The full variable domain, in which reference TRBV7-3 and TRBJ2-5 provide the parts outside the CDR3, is GAGVSQTPSNKVTEKGKYVELRCDPISGHTALYWYRQSLGQGPEFLIYFQGTGAADDSGLPNDRFFAVRPEGSVSTLKIQRTERGDSAVYLCASSLVGETQYFGPGTRLLVL.

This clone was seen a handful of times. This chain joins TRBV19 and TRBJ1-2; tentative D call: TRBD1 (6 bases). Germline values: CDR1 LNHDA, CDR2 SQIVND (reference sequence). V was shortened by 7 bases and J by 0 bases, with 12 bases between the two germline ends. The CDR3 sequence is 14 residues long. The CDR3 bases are TGTGCCAGTAAGGTCAGGGGAGCTAACTATGGCTACACCTTC. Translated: CASKVRGANYGYTF. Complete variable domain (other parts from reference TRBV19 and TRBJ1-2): DGGITQSPKYLFRKEGQNVTLSCEQNLNHDAMYWYRQDPGQGLRLIYYSQIVNDFQKGDIAEGYSVSREKKESFPLTVTSAQKNPTAFYLCASKVRGANYGYTFGSGTRLTVV.

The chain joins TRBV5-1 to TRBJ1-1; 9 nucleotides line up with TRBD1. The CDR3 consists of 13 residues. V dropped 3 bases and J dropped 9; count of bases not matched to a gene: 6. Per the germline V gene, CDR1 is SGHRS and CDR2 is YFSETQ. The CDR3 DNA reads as TGCGCCAGCAGCTACCGGGACAGGGTTCAAGCTTTCTTT. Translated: CASSYRDRVQAFF.

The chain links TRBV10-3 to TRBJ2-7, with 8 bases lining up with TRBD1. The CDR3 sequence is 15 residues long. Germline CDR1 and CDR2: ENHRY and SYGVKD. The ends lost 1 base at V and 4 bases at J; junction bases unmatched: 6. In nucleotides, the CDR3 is TGTGCCATCAGTGAGTGGGGCAGGGGGCCGTACGAGCAGTACTTC. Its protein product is CAISEWGRGPYEQYF.

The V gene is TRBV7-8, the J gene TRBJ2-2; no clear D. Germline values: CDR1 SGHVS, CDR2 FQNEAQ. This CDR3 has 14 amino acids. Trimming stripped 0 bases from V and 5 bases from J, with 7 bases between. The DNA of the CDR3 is TGTGCCAGCAGCTTAGCTTTCCGTACCGGGGAGCTGTTTTTT. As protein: CASSLAFRTGELFF.

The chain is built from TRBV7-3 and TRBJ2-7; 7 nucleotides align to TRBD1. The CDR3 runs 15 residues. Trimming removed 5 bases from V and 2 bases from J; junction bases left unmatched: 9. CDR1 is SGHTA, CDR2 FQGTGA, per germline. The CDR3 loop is CASSLHGDSTYEQYF. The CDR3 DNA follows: TGTGCCAGCAGCCTCCACGGGGACAGCACCTACGAGCAGTACTTC.

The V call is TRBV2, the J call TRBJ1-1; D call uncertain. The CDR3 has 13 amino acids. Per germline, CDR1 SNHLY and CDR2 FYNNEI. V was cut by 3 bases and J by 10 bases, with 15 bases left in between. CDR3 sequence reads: CASSEHSVLPAFF. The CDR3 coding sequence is TGTGCCAGCAGTGAGCACAGTGTTTTGCCAGCTTTCTTT.

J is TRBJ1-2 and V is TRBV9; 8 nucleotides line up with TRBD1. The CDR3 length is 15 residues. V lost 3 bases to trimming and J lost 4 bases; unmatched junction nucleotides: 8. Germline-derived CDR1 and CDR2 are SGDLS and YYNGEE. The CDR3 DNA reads TGTGCCAGCAGCGCCCACCGGGACAGGAGCTATGGCTACACCTTC. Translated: CASSAHRDRSYGYTF. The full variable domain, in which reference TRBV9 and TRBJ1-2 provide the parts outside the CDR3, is DSGVTQTPKHLITATGQRVTLRCSPRSGDLSVYWYQQSLDQGLQFLIQYYNGEERAKGNILERFSAQQFPDLHSELNLSSLELGDSALYFCASSAHRDRSYGYTFGSGTRLTVV.

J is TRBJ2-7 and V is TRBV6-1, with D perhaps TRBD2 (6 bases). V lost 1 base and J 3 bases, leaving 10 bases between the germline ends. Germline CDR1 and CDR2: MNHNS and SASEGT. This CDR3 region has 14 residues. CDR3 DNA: TGTGCCAGCAGTGAAGGACTAGTTTTCTACGAGCAGTACTTC. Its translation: CASSEGLVFYEQYF.

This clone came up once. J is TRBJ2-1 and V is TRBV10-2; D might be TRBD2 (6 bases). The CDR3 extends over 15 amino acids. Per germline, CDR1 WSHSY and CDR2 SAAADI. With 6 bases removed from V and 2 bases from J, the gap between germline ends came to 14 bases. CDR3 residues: CASSRSGGAYNEQFF. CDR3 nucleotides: TGCGCCAGCAGCCGAAGCGGAGGGGCCTACAATGAGCAGTTCTTC.

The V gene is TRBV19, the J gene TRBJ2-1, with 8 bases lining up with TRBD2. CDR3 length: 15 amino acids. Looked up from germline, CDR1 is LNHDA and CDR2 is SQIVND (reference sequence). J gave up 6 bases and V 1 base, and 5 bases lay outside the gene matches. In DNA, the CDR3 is TGTGCCAGTAGTATAGTACTAGCGGTAATCAATGAGCAGTTCTTC. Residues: CASSIVLAVINEQFF. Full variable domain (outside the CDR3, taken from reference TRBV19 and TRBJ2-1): DGGITQSPKYLFRKEGQNVTLSCEQNLNHDAMYWYRQDPGQGLRLIYYSQIVNDFQKGDIAEGYSVSREKKESFPLTVTSAQKNPTAFYLCASSIVLAVINEQFFGPGTRLTVL.

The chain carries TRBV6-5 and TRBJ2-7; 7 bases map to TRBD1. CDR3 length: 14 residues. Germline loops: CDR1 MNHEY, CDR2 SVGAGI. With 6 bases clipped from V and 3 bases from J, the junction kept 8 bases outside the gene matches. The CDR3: CASRRQGEGYEQYF. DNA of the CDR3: TGTGCCAGCAGAAGACAGGGTGAGGGCTACGAGCAGTACTTC.

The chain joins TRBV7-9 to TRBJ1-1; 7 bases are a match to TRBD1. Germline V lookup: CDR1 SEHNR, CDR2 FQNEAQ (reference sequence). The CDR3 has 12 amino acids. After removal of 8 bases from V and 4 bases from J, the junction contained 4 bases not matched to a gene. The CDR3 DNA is TGTGCCAGCCAGCAGGGGGGCACTGAAGCTTTCTTT. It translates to CASQQGGTEAFF. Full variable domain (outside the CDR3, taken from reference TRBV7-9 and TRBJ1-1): DTGVSQNPRHKITKRGQNVTFRCDPISEHNRLYWYRQTLGQGPEFLTYFQNEAQLEKSRLLSDRFSAERPKGSFSTLEIQRTEQGDSAMYLCASQQGGTEAFFGQGTRLTVV.

The CDR3 region has the DNA TGTGCCAGCACTGCCCCGGGACAGTCCCTTTTCTACGAGCAGTACTTC. As protein: CASTAPGQSLFYEQYF. The genes are TRBV6-4 and TRBJ2-7, with 7 bases lining up with TRBD1. The V gene end was trimmed by 7 bases and the J gene end by 3 bases; junction bases not matched to a gene: 15. Looked up from germline, CDR1 is MRHNA and CDR2 is SNTAGT. This CDR3 contains 16 residues.

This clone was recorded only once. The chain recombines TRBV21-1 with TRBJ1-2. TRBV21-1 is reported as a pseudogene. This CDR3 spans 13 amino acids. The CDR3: CASSIGAGYGYTF. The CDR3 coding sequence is TGTGCCAGCAGCATCGGGGCGGGGTATGGCTACACCTTC.

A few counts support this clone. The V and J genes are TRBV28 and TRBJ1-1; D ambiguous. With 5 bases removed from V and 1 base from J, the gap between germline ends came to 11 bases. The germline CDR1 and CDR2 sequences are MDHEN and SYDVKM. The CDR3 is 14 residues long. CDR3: CASSLLGRNTEAFF. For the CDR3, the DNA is TGTGCCAGCAGTCTACTAGGAAGGAACACTGAAGCTTTCTTT.